A single TCR beta chain is shown here with its context. No cognate antigen has been identified for it. No base-level quality is on record; no much larger clone is a single base apart. V is trimmed back by 6 bases and J by 1 base, and the junction contains 6 bases that no gene match accounts for. From a lookup of the germline V gene, CDR1 and CDR2 are MNHEY and SVGAGI. CDR3 length: 15 amino acids, cysteine to phenylalanine. Only the CDR3 DNA is retained, 45 bases long and in frame from the first base. Receptor amplification or capture employed the immunoSEQ multiplex PCR assay. The multiplex PCR relied on a mix of 60 forward primers for TCR Vbeta segments and 13 reverse primers for TCR Jbeta segments. A multiplex PCR assay on genomic DNA amplified the CDR3 region of rearranged TCR beta genes. Amplified TCR beta libraries were sequenced as 87-base-pair reads on the Illumina HiSeq System. From the authors' description of their analysis: A later analysis tallied 75 million to 95 million unique TCR beta chains across the roughly 610 repertoires, and about 12 million of those chains were shared by two or more donors. Raw reads were error-corrected and collapsed into unique sequences with a nearest-neighbor algorithm that merged closely related sequences to remove PCR and sequencing errors. V, D and J gene segments were assigned by aligning CDR3 sequences to IMGT reference sequences. For a sequence to be retained, a match of at least six nucleotides to both a V gene segment and a J gene segment was required. A rearrangement was called productive if the CDR3 had no stop codons and remained in frame with V and J, and every other rearrangement was called non-productive. CDR3 was defined according to IMGT convention as the region running from the second conserved V-encoded cysteine to the conserved J-encoded phenylalanine. The earlier analysis of about 500 of the donors excluded sequences that lacked an unambiguous match to a single V gene segment. An earlier analysis of fewer than 750 of the donors classified V segments as functional when productive rearrangements were above 56.7% and as segregating when the standard deviation between donors was above 5%. A statistical classification framework was built for diagnosing cytomegalovirus status from the catalog of TCR beta chain sequences. In a later analysis, V and J genes were assigned by comparing TCR nucleotide sequences against IMGT/GENE-DB human TR gene sequences. In a later analysis, CDR3 sequences and most-parsimonious VDJ recombination scenarios were assigned using the TCRdist pipeline. In a later analysis, each TCR beta chain was defined by its CDR3 amino acid sequence together with its V-gene family, and reads without a unique V-gene family were excluded. To address suspected cross-contamination and a sequencing artifact, a later analysis removed under 600 highly shared, low-generation-probability nucleotide sequences. In a later analysis, a clonal expansion index for each public chain was calculated from normalized within-repertoire ranks of inferred template counts. Generation probabilities in a later analysis came from a VDJ recombination model fitted to out-of-frame rearrangements, and those results were checked against IGoR. A later analysis scored TCR-TCR, TCR-HLA and TCR-CMV co-occurrence with hypergeometric tests, applying a repertoire-size bias correction to TCR pairs. To estimate false discovery rates, a later analysis permuted the HLA or CMV assignments 20 times. In a later analysis, co-occurring TCRs were grouped using DBSCAN, with TCRdist sequence similarity added in when clustering inside HLA-allele-positive subsets. For co-occurrence clustering, repertoires with fewer than 30,000 or more than 120,000 public chains were excluded, along with a handful of repertoires with anomalous nucleotide sharing. Imported from immuneACCESS, the table was reduced by TCRdb to in-frame sequences with V and J called. These copies leave out some clones; in studies compared against another copy, an unresolved V gene accounts for under half, and the cause of the remainder is not known. V and J calls and clone size follow that table, whereas D and trimming were derived from the DNA. The sample yields under 150,000 clones; roughly 62% were counted once. The ten largest clones represent roughly 4.7% of the sample.

This sample is part of a study of cytomegalovirus exposure and HLA in healthy donors (dated by TCRdb to between 2016 and 2019). As for the study more broadly: According to an earlier analysis of around 600 of the donors, 150 million to 200 million T cells yielded roughly 110 million unique TCR beta sequences and about 300 Gb of sequence data. Approximately 310 gigabases of sequencing data and tens of millions of unique TCR sequences were included in an early release covering several hundred HLA-typed donors. Of the approximately 400 genotyped donors, over 80% were placed in the genetic ancestry cluster associated with self-reported Caucasian donors. The study aimed to test whether cataloging public T cell receptors could reveal signatures of past pathogen exposure. The study profiled the T cell repertoires of hundreds of subjects by immunosequencing and related them to cytomegalovirus serostatus. A separate validation cohort of 90 to 150 different subjects was used in addition to the roughly 700-subject first cohort. The study combined high-throughput TCR immunosequencing, statistical association of individual TCRs with disease status, and machine learning to predict cytomegalovirus infection status. In a later analysis, previously published TCR beta repertoires from more than 500 donors were re-analyzed and high-resolution HLA genotyping was added so that TCR occurrence patterns could be studied. The later analysis used no new phenotypic data to find candidate immune exposures, relying instead on TCR beta sequences and their occurrence across donors. An earlier analysis of roughly 580 of the donors used high-throughput TCR beta sequencing to judge whether each TCR beta V gene segment behaved as functional or pseudogenic. Alongside the repertoire data, information on donor age, sex, ethnicity and CMV serostatus was compiled. A later genetic analysis took genome-wide SNP genotypes for about three fifths of the 666 donors and used that subset as a discovery cohort. Every discovery cohort repertoire had been produced on one sequencing platform. Class I and class II HLA loci were covered by the typing at four-digit resolution. The number of typed donors differed by locus: about 629-630 for A, B, C, DRB1 and DQB1; some 540 for DQA1; fewer than 610 for DPA1; and roughly 450 for DPB1. Because of strong linkage in the cohort, roughly 5 DR-DQ haplotypes were treated as single units for association and clustering. Among around 400 genotyped donors of the cohort, an average of approximately 240,000 unique TCR beta nucleotide sequences was sequenced per donor, of which about 18% were non-productive.

General study outcomes and caveats: Strong co-occurrence of HLA alleles, especially DR and DQ, made assigning TCR associations to individual alleles difficult. Several of the top co-occurrence clusters appeared to be linked to parvovirus B19, influenza, CMV and Epstein-Barr virus, according to a later analysis. A later analysis found that most CMV-associated TCR beta chains appeared HLA-restricted, with HLA associations seemingly driven largely by CMV exposure. According to the authors, the approach could potentially be generalized to other disease states and immunological phenotypes. Compared with equally common non-associated chains, HLA-associated TCR beta chains in a later analysis were more clonally expanded and had lower generation probabilities. Broadly in line with IMGT annotations, most TCR beta V segments showed up in productive rearrangements about 87% or about 30% of the time in an earlier analysis of under 700 of the donors. Because counts were too low, seventeen rarely observed V segments, including chromosome 9 orphons, were excluded from the earlier analysis of under 650 of the donors. V-gene and J-gene trimming of TCR beta chains was associated with a missense DCLRE1C variant in a later genetic analysis, and the association was replicated in an independent cohort. Specific HLA alleles were associated with roughly 17,000 TCR beta sequences at a false discovery rate of 0.05 in a later analysis. Because some donors lacked HLA typing at each locus, the association tests relied only on the typed subset. While some public TCRs were present in many individuals, most TCR sequences turned up only very rarely across donors. A later analysis found that TCR association rates varied across HLA loci, with DRB1 alleles showing the most associated TCRs and HLA-C alleles the fewest. A further reported finding was that TCR beta sequences accurately predicted the HLA-A and HLA-B alleles for most subjects in the first cohort. A cluster of highly shared sequence variants was judged likely to represent a technical artifact of the sequencing pipeline. Cytomegalovirus status was reported to be diagnosed by the classifier with high specificity and sensitivity in both the original and validation cohorts. The 87-base-pair reads could not distinguish some IMGT-functional V segments, including TRBV6-2 and TRBV6-3, so those segments were excluded. CMV serostatus was the only immune exposure information available for the cohort. A few of the identified cytomegalovirus-associated TCR beta chains were confirmed in vitro to be specific for cytomegalovirus antigens. Compared with the approximately 670-donor mean, donors in an Asian-associated ancestry cluster had fewer N-insertions in productive TCRs, according to a later genetic analysis. A total of fewer than 200 TCR beta chains were listed by the study as associated with cytomegalovirus. Correlated functional status among segregating V segments might reflect linkage disequilibrium, but an unknown experimental factor could not be ruled out. This cohort had only TCR beta chains sequenced, and the lack of alpha or paired-chain data limited which features could be detected. The presence/absence analyses assumed that sequencing depth was roughly uniform across donors, and that assumption may not be true.

In total, 630 or so healthy bone marrow donors made up the cohort. Cohort members were all nominally healthy when sampled, although unrecorded immune exposures were likely present. The donor was CMV seronegative and belonged to the group of 320 or so seronegative cohort members. Each donor provided a peripheral blood sample, and peripheral blood mononuclear cells were used for TCR beta sequencing. Genomic DNA was extracted from the blood cell samples with the Qiagen DNeasy Blood Extraction Kit. The specimen sequenced was PBMCs. This sequence was found in a man in his 60s in good health and CMV-seronegative. The sequence joins TRBV6-5 to TRBJ2-7, with 10 bases matching TRBD2. The CDR3 protein is CASSPGLAESYEQYF. The sequence in DNA is TGTGCCAGCAGCCCCGGACTAGCGGAATCCTACGAGCAGTACTTC.